Presented here are 24 T cell receptor beta chains from one specimen sequenced in a study of T cells after posttransplantation cyclophosphamide listed by TCRdb under 2016. Libraries were prepared through the immunoSEQ multiplex PCR assay. TCRdb took over this immuneACCESS table, retaining in-frame rearrangements with V and J assigned. Such tables are incomplete; in checked studies, under half of the missing clones stem from an unresolved V gene, and the remainder is unexplained. In this sample the table shows about 8,000 clones, more than 85% of which occur a single time. The top ten clones comprise under 5% of the sample. The specimen sequenced was CD4+ T cells sorted from blood. All receptors derive from a woman aged 50 to 65 in good health and a related stem cell transplant donor.

V and J are TRBV30 and TRBJ2-7; 8 bases fit TRBD2. The germline V gene encodes CDR1 GTSNPN and CDR2 SVGIG (reference sequence). The V gene end was trimmed by 1 base and the J gene end by 2 bases; junction bases not matched to a gene: 1. The CDR3 contains 13 residues. The CDR3 is CAWSDGGAYEQYF. CDR3 DNA: TGTGCCTGGAGTGACGGGGGGGCCTACGAGCAGTACTTC. The full variable domain, completed using reference TRBV30 and TRBJ2-7, is SQTIHQWPATLVQPVGSPLSLECTVEGTSNPNLYWYRQAAGRGLQLLFYSVGIGQISSEVPQNLSASRPQDRQFILSSKKLLLSDSGFYLCAWSDGGAYEQYFGPGTRLTVT.

This chain links TRBV30 with TRBJ2-5, with TRBD2 matching over 7 bases. This CDR3 region has 14 residues. Germline CDR1 reads GTSNPN; CDR2 reads SVGIG (reference sequence). Losses at the gene ends were 0 bases for V and 5 bases for J; bases not matched to a gene: 6. As DNA, the CDR3 is TGTGCCTGGAGTGTAGCGGGGTTTCTCGAGACCCAGTACTTC. This translates into CAWSVAGFLETQYF.

The gene calls are TRBV28 and TRBJ1-1, with a tentative D call TRBD1 (5 bases). V shed 5 bases and J shed 10 bases, with 14 bases lying between them. The germline V gene encodes CDR1 MDHEN and CDR2 SYDVKM. The CDR3 has 12 residues. In nucleotides, the CDR3 is TGTGCCAGCAGTATTACGGGGGTTGGAGCTTTCTTT. Translation: CASSITGVGAFF.

The chain combines TRBV5-6 with TRBJ2-6; no definite D call. CDR3 length: 16 residues. V lost 4 bases and J 0 bases, leaving 11 bases between the germline ends. Germline lookup yields CDR1 SGHDT and CDR2 YYEEEE. The CDR3 spells CASSKTTASGANVLTF. The CDR3 DNA sequence: TGTGCCAGCAGCAAAACGACTGCCTCTGGGGCCAACGTCCTGACTTTC.

The chain employs TRBV9 and TRBJ2-5; 7 bases agree with TRBD2. This CDR3 has 16 amino acids. V lost 4 bases, J lost 1 base, and 10 bases stayed unmatched. The V gene's germline CDR1 is SGDLS and CDR2 YYNGEE. The CDR3: CASSQTPPGGQETQYF. In nucleotides, the CDR3 is TGTGCCAGCAGCCAAACTCCCCCGGGGGGCCAAGAGACCCAGTACTTC.

Here the CDR3 reads CASSQQGRTNEKLFF. CDR3 nucleotides: TGTGCCAGCAGTCAACAGGGTAGGACTAATGAAAAACTGTTTTTT. V and J are TRBV6-1 and TRBJ1-4; D may be TRBD1 (6 bases). Between the trimmed V and J ends, which lost 5 bases and 2 bases, there was a span of 12 bases. This CDR3 has 15 residues. Germline V gene lookup returns CDR1 MNHNS and CDR2 SASEGT.

The chain recombines TRBV5-1 with TRBJ2-5, with D uncertain. The length of the CDR3 is 11 residues. V was cut by 1 base and J by 4 bases, with 2 bases left in between. From germline, CDR1 is SGHRS and CDR2 YFSETQ. Written as DNA, the CDR3 is TGCGCCAGCAGCTTGCTAGAGACCCAGTACTTC. The encoded protein is CASSLLETQYF. Variable domain in full (rest from reference TRBV5-1 and TRBJ2-5): KAGVTQTPRYLIKTRGQQVTLSCSPISGHRSVSWYQQTPGQGLQFLFEYFSETQRNKGNFPGRFSGRQFSNSRSEMNVSTLELGDSALYLCASSLLETQYFGPGTRLLVL.

The chain has TRBV6-5 and TRBJ2-7; tentatively, D is TRBD2 (6 bases). This CDR3 contains 13 residues. The germline V gene has CDR1 MNHEY and CDR2 SVGAGI. Trimming pared 5 bases from V and 0 bases from J, leaving 8 bases between. CDR3 bases: TGTGCCAGCAGTCCCGGGAGCTCCTACGAGCAGTACTTC. As protein: CASSPGSSYEQYF.

This clone was observed a handful of times. This sequence joins TRBV30 and TRBJ2-1, with 7 bases fitting TRBD2. Looked up from germline, CDR1 is GTSNPN and CDR2 is SVGIG (reference sequence). V lost 4 bases, J lost 1 base, and 10 bases stayed unmatched. The CDR3 contains 16 residues. Here the CDR3 DNA reads TGTGCCTGGAACCAGTACGCGGGAGTATCCTACAATGAGCAGTTCTTC. Translation: CAWNQYAGVSYNEQFF.

V usage is TRBV4-1 and J usage is TRBJ2-5, with 11 bases lining up with TRBD1. The DNA matches TRBJ2-7 better at its end, which makes the J call doubtful. Germline V CDR1 and CDR2: MGHRA, YSYEKL. This CDR3 region has 18 residues. The CDR3 region has the DNA TGCGCCAGCAGCCAAGATTCCGCGGACAGGGGGCTGGGATACGAGCAGTACTTC. Its protein product is CASSQDSADRGLGYEQYF.

The chain carries TRBV4-2 and TRBJ2-7; 7 bases line up with TRBD1. Germline V gene lookup returns CDR1 LGHNA and CDR2 YNFKEQ. J gave up 2 bases and V 4 bases, and 8 bases lay outside the gene matches. The CDR3 has 15 residues. The CDR3 reads CASSPAKTGTYEQYF. The DNA for the CDR3 is TGTGCCAGCAGCCCCGCGAAGACAGGGACCTACGAGCAGTACTTC.

The V and J genes are TRBV5-6 and TRBJ1-1, with 7 bases identical to TRBD1. In germline, CDR1 is SGHDT, CDR2 YYEEEE. After removal of 1 base from V and 3 bases from J, the junction contained 3 bases not matched to a gene. The CDR3 extends over 14 amino acids. The CDR3 nucleotides read TGTGCCAGCAGCTTGCAAGGGACAGACACTGAAGCTTTCTTT. Its translation is CASSLQGTDTEAFF.

This clone was observed once. The rearrangement uses TRBV10-1 and TRBJ2-3; TRBD1 matches 11 bases. This CDR3 is built from 16 residues. The germline V gene encodes CDR1 WNHNN and CDR2 SYGVQD (reference sequence). Losses at the gene ends were 5 bases for V and 4 bases for J; bases not matched to a gene: 8. CDR3 residues: CASSRTGTGGADTQYF. The CDR3 coding sequence is TGCGCCAGCAGTCGGACGGGGACAGGGGGGGCAGATACGCAGTATTTT.

The chain combines TRBV2 with TRBJ1-5; maybe TRBD1 (5 bases). Trimming shortened V by 8 bases and J by 6 bases, and 17 bases separated the two germline ends. CDR3 length: 14 residues. Per the germline V gene, CDR1 is SNHLY and CDR2 is FYNNEI. For the CDR3, the DNA is TGTGCCAGCCTACAGGACCAACAAGGTCAGCCCCAGCATTTT. Its translation: CASLQDQQGQPQHF.

The chain has TRBV27 and TRBJ1-6, with D unclear. CDR1 MNHEY and CDR2 SMNVEV come from the germline V gene (reference sequence). The CDR3 has 14 amino acids. Between the trimmed V and J ends, which lost 7 bases and 3 bases, there was a span of 10 bases. This chain's CDR3 is CASTPSIYNSPLHF. In DNA, the CDR3 is TGTGCCAGCACCCCCAGTATCTATAATTCACCCCTCCACTTT.

The CDR3 sequence: CASSEARGNQPQHF. As DNA, the CDR3 is TGTGCCAGCAGTGAAGCTCGGGGCAATCAGCCCCAGCATTTT. V gene TRBV6-1 combines with J gene TRBJ1-5; D gene ambiguous. This CDR3 comprises 14 residues. Germline lookup yields CDR1 MNHNS and CDR2 SASEGT. The V end was cut by 0 bases, the J end by 2 bases, with 5 bases between.

The rearrangement links TRBV19 to TRBJ2-1; 10 bases are a match to TRBD2. The germline CDR1 and CDR2 sequences are LNHDA and SQIVND (reference sequence). The J segment lost 6 bases and the V segment lost 2 bases, leaving 7 bases of the junction unmatched. The CDR3 is 16 residues long. The CDR3 nucleotides read TGTGCCAGTAGTATAATCCTTTCTAGCGGGAGCAATGAGCAGTTCTTC. It yields the protein CASSIILSSGSNEQFF.

V and J are TRBV28 and TRBJ1-6; D is ambiguous. Germline V CDR1 and CDR2: MDHEN, SYDVKM. The CDR3 runs 16 residues. V lost 2 bases to trimming and J lost 0 bases, with 8 bases between them. CDR3 nucleotides: TGTGCCAGCAGTTTAAGACTGAGCTCCTATAATTCACCCCTCCACTTT. Translation gives CASSLRLSSYNSPLHF.

The chain uses TRBV5-1 and TRBJ2-1; 12 nucleotides agree with TRBD2. Germline V lookup: CDR1 SGHRS, CDR2 YFSETQ. The CDR3 contains 19 residues. The junction had 14 bases not matched to a gene; V was cut back by 0 bases and J by 7 bases. DNA of the CDR3: TGCGCCAGCAGCTTGGGGCTAGCGGGAGGGCCTCAATGGTGGAATGAGCAGTTCTTC. Protein sequence: CASSLGLAGGPQWWNEQFF.

The chain carries TRBV6-1 and TRBJ2-5; possibly TRBD1 for D (8 bases). Deletions cut 0 bases from V and 5 bases from J, with 19 bases between. In germline, CDR1 is MNHNS, CDR2 SASEGT. CDR3 length: 17 residues. The CDR3 DNA is TGTGCCAGCAGTGAAGCCTTTGGACAGGGAGGGTTGGAGACCCAGTACTTC. This sequence encodes CASSEAFGQGGLETQYF.

The chain couples TRBV6-1 to TRBJ1-6; tentatively, D is TRBD1 (6 bases). CDR3 length: 15 residues. V lost 6 bases, J lost 7 bases, and 16 bases lay in between. Germline-derived CDR1 and CDR2 are MNHNS and SASEGT. In DNA, the CDR3 is TGTGCCAGCAGCCAGAACAGGGTCGGCAATTCACCCCTCCACTTT. Translated: CASSQNRVGNSPLHF.

The chain uses TRBV19 and TRBJ1-5, with TRBD1 as a possible D gene (6 bases). This CDR3 region has 16 residues. V was pared by 4 bases and J by 2 bases, with 15 bases between. Germline CDR1 is LNHDA and CDR2 is SQIVND (reference sequence). CDR3 sequence reads: CASSSMIRQGNQPQHF. The CDR3 DNA is TGTGCCAGTAGTAGCATGATACGACAGGGCAATCAGCCCCAGCATTTT.

The chain employs TRBV28 and TRBJ1-5, with 7 bases that match TRBD1. Germline V lookup: CDR1 MDHEN, CDR2 SYDVKM. Trimming removed 6 bases from V and 0 bases from J; junction bases left unmatched: 17. The CDR3 has 19 amino acids. The CDR3 bases are TGTGCCAGCAGGTCTCCCGGGACAGCCCGAGACTATAGCAATCAGCCCCAGCATTTT. Protein sequence: CASRSPGTARDYSNQPQHF.

V and J are TRBV14 and TRBJ2-3; 12 bases are a match to TRBD2. This CDR3 has 15 amino acids. CDR1 is SGHDN, CDR2 FVKESK, per germline. Losses at the gene ends were 5 bases for V and 4 bases for J; bases not matched to a gene: 4. The CDR3 loop reads CASSKTSGSSDTQYF. The CDR3 DNA reads TGTGCCAGCAGCAAGACTAGCGGGAGTTCAGATACGCAGTATTTT.